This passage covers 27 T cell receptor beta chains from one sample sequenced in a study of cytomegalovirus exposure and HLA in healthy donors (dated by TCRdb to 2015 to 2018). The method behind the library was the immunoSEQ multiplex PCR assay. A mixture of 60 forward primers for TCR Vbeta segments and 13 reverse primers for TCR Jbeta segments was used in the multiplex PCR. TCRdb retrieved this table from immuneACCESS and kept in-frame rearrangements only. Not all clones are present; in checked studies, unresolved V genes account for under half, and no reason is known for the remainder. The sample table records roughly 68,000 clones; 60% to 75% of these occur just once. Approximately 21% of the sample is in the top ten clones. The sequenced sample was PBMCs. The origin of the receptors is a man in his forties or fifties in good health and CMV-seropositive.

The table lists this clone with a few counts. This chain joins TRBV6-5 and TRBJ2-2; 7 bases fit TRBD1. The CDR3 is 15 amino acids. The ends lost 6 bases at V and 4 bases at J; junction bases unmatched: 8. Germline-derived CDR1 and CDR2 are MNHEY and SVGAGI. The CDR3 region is CASSPNGDSTGELFF. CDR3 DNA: TGTGCCAGCAGCCCGAATGGGGACAGCACCGGGGAGCTGTTTTTT.

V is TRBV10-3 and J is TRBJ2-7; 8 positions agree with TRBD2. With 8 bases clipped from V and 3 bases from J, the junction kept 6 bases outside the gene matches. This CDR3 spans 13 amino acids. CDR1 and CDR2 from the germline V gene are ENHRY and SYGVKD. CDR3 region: CAIGPGGDYEQYF. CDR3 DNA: TGTGCCATCGGCCCGGGGGGGGACTACGAGCAGTACTTC.

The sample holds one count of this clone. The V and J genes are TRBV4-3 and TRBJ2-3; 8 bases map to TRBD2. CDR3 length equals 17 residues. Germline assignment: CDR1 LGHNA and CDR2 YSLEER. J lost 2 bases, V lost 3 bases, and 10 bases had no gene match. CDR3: CASSHSRGRGDTDTQYF. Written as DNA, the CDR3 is TGCGCCAGCAGCCACTCCCGAGGGCGGGGGGACACAGATACGCAGTATTTT.

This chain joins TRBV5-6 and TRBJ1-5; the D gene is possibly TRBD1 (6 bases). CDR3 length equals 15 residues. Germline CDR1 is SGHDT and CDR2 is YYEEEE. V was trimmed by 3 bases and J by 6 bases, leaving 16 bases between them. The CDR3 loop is CASSSDRGASQPQHF. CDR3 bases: TGTGCCAGCAGCTCCGATCGGGGGGCAAGTCAGCCCCAGCATTTT.

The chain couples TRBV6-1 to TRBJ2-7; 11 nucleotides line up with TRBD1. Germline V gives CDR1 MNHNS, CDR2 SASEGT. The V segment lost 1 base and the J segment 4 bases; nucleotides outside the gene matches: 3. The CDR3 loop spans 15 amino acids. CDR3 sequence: CASSEVGQGAYEQYF. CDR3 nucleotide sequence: TGTGCCAGCAGTGAAGTTGGACAGGGGGCGTACGAGCAGTACTTC.

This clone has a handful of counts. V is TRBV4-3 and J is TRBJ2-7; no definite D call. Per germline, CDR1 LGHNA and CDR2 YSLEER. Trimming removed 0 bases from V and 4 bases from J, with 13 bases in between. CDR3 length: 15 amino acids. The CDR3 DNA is TGCGCCAGCAGCCAAGAGGGCCAACCCCGATACGAGCAGTACTTC. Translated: CASSQEGQPRYEQYF.

CDR3 sequence (DNA): TGTGCCAGCAGTTTCCAACTGACCCGGAGGGCTAATGAAAAACTGTTTTTT. Amino acids: CASSFQLTRRANEKLFF. This chain links TRBV28 with TRBJ1-4, with D hard to call. The ends were cut back, 3 bases at V and 3 bases at J, with 17 bases in the middle. Per the germline V gene, CDR1 is MDHEN and CDR2 is SYDVKM. The CDR3 consists of 17 residues.

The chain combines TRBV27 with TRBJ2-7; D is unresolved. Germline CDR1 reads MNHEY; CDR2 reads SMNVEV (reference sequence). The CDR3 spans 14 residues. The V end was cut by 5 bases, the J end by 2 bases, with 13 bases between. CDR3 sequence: CASSTLDPPYEQYF. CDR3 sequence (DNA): TGTGCCAGCAGTACTTTAGATCCGCCCTACGAGCAGTACTTC.

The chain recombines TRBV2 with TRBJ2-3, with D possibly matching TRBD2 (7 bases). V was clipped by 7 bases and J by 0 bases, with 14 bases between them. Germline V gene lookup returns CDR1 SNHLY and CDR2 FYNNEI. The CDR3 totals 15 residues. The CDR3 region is CASTVGGASTDTQYF. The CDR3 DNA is TGTGCCAGCACCGTGGGGGGGGCTAGCACAGATACGCAGTATTTT.

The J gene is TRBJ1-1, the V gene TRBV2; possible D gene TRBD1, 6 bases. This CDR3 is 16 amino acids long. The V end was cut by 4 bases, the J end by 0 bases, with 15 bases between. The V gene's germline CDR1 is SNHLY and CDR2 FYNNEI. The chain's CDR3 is CASSGPKTGMNTEAFF. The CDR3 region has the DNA TGTGCCAGCAGTGGACCCAAGACAGGCATGAACACTGAAGCTTTCTTT.

CDR3 region: CASSSIGVDYGYTF. The CDR3 DNA sequence: TGTGCCAGCAGCTCGATCGGGGTTGACTATGGCTACACCTTC. V and J are TRBV7-9 and TRBJ1-2; D is undetermined. The CDR3 covers 14 residues. Per the germline V gene, CDR1 is SEHNR and CDR2 is FQNEAQ (reference sequence). V was trimmed by 4 bases and J by 3 bases, leaving 12 bases between them.

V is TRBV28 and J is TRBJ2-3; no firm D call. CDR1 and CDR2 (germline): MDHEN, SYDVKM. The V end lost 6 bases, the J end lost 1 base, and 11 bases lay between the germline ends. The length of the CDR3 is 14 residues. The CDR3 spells CASRLGRGTDTQYF. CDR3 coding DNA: TGTGCCAGCAGGTTAGGTCGCGGCACAGATACGCAGTATTTT.

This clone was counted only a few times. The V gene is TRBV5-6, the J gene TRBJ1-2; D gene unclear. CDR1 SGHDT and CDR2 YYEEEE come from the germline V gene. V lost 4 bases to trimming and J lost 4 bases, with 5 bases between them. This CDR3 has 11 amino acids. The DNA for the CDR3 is TGTGCCAGCAGCACTACCTATGGCTACACCTTC. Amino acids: CASSTTYGYTF.

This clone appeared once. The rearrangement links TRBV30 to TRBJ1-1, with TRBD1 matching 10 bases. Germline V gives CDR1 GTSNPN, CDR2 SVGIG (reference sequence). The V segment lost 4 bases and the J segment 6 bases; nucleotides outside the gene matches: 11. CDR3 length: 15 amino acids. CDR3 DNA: TGTGCCTGGAACCGGGACAGGGGTTCGTTCGCTGAAGCTTTCTTT. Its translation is CAWNRDRGSFAEAFF.

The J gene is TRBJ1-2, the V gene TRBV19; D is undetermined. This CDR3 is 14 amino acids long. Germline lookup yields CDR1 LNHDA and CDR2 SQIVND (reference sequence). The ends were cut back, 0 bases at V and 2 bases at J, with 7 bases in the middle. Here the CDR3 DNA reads TGTGCCAGTAGTATAGATAGAGCGAACTATGGCTACACCTTC. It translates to CASSIDRANYGYTF.

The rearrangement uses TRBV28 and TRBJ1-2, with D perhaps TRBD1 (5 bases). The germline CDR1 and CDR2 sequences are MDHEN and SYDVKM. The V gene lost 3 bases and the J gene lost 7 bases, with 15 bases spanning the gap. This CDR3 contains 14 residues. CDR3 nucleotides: TGTGCCAGCAGTTTCTCAGGCGGGGGTGCTGGCTACACCTTC. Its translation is CASSFSGGGAGYTF.

The CDR3 DNA is TGTGCCAGCAGGAGAGAGGCGGGCGAGCAGTACTTC. This encodes CASRREAGEQYF. The chain carries TRBV6-5 and TRBJ2-7; a weak D match, TRBD2 (5 bases). The CDR3 spans 12 residues. V shed 6 bases and J shed 6 bases, with 12 bases lying between them. The germline CDR1 and CDR2 sequences are MNHEY and SVGAGI.

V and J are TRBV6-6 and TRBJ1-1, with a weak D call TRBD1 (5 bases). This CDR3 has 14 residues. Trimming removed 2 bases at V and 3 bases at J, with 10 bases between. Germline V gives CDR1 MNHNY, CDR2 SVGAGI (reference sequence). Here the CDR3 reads CASSYGGGDTEAFF. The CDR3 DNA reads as TGTGCCAGCAGTTACGGGGGGGGAGACACTGAAGCTTTCTTT.

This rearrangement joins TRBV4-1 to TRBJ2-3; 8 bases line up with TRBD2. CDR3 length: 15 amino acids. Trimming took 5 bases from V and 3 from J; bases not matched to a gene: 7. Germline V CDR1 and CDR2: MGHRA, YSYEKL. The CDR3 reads CASSATGTRTDTQYF. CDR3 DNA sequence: TGCGCCAGCAGCGCAACCGGGACTAGGACAGATACGCAGTATTTT.

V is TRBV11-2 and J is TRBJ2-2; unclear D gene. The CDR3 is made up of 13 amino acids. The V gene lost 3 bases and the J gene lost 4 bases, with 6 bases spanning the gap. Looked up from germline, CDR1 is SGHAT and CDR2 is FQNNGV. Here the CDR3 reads CASSLSGTGELFF. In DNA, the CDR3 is TGTGCCAGCAGCTTGAGTGGCACCGGGGAGCTGTTTTTT.

The CDR3 DNA is TGTGCCAGCAGCGTAGGGGGACAGAACCAATACGAGCAGTACTTC. Residues: CASSVGGQNQYEQYF. This chain uses TRBV9 with TRBJ2-7; 7 bases are a match to TRBD1. Germline CDR1 is SGDLS and CDR2 is YYNGEE. After removal of 0 bases from V and 4 bases from J, the junction contained 7 bases not matched to a gene. The CDR3 loop spans 15 amino acids.

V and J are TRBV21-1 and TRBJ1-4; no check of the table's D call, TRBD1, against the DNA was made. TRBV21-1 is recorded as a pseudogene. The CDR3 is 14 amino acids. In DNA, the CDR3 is TGTGCCAGCAGCGCACACAGGGGGAGGGAAAAACTGTTTTTT. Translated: CASSAHRGREKLFF.

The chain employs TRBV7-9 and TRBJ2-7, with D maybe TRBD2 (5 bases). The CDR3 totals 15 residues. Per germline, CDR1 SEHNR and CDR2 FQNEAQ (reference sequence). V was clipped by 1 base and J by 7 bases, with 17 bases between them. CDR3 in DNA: TGTGCCAGCAGCTTAGTGAGGTTGACGGGGAGTGAGCAGTACTTC. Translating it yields CASSLVRLTGSEQYF.

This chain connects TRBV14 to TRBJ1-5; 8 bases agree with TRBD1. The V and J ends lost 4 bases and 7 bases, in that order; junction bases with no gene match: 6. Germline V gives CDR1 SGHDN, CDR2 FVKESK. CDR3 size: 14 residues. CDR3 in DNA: TGTGCCAGCAGCCCCGGACAGGGCGACCAGCCCCAGCATTTT. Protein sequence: CASSPGQGDQPQHF.

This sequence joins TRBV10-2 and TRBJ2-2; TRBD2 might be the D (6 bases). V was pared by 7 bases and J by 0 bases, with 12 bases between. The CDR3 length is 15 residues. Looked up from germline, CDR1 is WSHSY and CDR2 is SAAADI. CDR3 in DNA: TGCGCCAGCACAGAGCCGGGGGCGAACACCGGGGAGCTGTTTTTT. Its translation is CASTEPGANTGELFF.

CDR3 region: CASSRLLGFFTDTQYF. CDR3 in DNA: TGTGCCAGCAGCCGCTTACTAGGATTCTTCACAGATACGCAGTATTTT. The chain links TRBV11-2 to TRBJ2-3, with a weak D call TRBD2 (5 bases). Germline CDR1 and CDR2: SGHAT and FQNNGV. Trimming removed 5 bases from V and 2 bases from J, with 17 bases in between. This CDR3 is 16 amino acids long.

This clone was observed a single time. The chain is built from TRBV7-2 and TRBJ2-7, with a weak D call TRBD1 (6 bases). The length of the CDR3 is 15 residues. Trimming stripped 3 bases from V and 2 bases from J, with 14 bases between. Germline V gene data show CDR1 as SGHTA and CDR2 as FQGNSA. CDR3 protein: CASSLRGDRTYEQYF. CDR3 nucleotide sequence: TGTGCCAGCAGCTTGAGGGGAGACAGGACCTACGAGCAGTACTTC.